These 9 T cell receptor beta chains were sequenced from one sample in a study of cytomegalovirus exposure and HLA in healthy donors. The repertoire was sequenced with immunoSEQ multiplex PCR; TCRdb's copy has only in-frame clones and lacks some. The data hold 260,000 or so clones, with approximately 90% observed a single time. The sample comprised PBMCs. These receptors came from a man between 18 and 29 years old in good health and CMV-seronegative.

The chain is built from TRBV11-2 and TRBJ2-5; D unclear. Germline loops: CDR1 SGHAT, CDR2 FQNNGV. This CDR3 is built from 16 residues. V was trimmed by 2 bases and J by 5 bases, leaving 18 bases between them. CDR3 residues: CASSLQVRRPDETQYF. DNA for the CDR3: TGTGCCAGCAGCTTACAAGTGAGGCGGCCCGATGAGACCCAGTACTTC.

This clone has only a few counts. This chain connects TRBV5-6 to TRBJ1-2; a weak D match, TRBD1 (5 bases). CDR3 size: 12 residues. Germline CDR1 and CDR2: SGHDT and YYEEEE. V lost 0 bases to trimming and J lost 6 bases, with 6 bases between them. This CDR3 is CASSLVGDGYTF. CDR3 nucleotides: TGTGCCAGCAGCTTGGTAGGGGATGGCTACACCTTC.

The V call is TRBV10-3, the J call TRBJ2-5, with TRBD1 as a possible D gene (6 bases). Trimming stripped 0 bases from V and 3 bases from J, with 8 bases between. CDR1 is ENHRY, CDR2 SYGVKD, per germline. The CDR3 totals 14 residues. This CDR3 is CAISESWTEETQYF. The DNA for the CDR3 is TGTGCCATCAGTGAGTCGTGGACAGAAGAGACCCAGTACTTC.

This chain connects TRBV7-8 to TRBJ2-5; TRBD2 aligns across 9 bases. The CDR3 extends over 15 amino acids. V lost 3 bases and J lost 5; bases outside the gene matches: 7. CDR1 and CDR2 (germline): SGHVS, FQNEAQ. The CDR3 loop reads CASSFNSGRGETQYF. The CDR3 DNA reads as TGTGCCAGCAGCTTCAATAGCGGGAGAGGGGAGACCCAGTACTTC.

CDR3 coding DNA: TGTGCCAGCAGTTTAACAGCCCTTTTGAGTTCACCCCTCCACTTT. Residues: CASSLTALLSSPLHF. The chain joins TRBV28 to TRBJ1-6; no firm D call. Germline CDR1 MDHEN, CDR2 SYDVKM. This CDR3 comprises 15 residues. V was clipped by 2 bases and J by 9 bases, with 14 bases between them.

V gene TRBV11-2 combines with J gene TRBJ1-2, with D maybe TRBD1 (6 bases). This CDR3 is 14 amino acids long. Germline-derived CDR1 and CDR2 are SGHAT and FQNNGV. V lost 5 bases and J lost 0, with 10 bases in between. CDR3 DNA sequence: TGTGCCAGCAGCGGACGGACAGCTAACTATGGCTACACCTTC. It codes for CASSGRTANYGYTF.

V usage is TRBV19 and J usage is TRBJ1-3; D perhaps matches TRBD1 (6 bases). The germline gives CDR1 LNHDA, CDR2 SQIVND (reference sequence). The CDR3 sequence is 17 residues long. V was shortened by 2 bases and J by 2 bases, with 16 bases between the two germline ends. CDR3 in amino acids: CASSIPYTGIPGNTIYF. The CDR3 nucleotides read TGTGCCAGTAGTATACCCTACACAGGGATTCCTGGAAACACCATATATTTT.

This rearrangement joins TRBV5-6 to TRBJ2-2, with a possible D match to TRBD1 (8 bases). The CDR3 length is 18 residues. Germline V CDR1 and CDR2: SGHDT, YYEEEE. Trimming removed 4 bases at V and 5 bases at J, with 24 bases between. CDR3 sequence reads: CASSRASRQGRETGELFF. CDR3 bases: TGTGCCAGCAGCCGCGCCAGCAGACAGGGGAGGGAGACCGGGGAGCTGTTTTTT.

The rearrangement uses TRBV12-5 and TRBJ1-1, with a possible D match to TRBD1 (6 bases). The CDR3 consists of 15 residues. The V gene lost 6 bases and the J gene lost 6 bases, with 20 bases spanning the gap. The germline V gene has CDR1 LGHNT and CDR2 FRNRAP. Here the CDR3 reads CASGYSIQGLAEAFF. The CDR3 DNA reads TGTGCTAGTGGGTATAGTATTCAGGGGCTGGCTGAAGCTTTCTTT.